The rows below give T cell receptor beta chains drawn from one sample of a study of lymphopenia after photon versus proton radiotherapy. The repertoire was sequenced with immunoSEQ multiplex PCR; TCRdb's copy has only in-frame clones and lacks some. The data contain approximately 17,000 clones, about 85% of them singletons. Sequencing was performed on peripheral blood, taken from a patient treated with proton-based radiotherapy. These receptors all come from a woman aged 60 to 75 with cholangiocarcinoma. Some clones in this sample may be carry-over from other donors' samples. CDR3s include the opening cysteine and the closing phenylalanine or tryptophan. Each record gives: V gene, J gene, clone size, D gene, CDR3 DNA, CDR3 protein. A D gene is named only where the DNA matches it firmly. Clone size is given for some rows only: seen once, a few or many times, or a class if the clone is expanded.

>TRBV11-3|TRBJ2-5|NA|NA
TGTGCCAGCAGCTTAGGAGGGAATTGGGAGACCCAGTACTTC
CASSLGGNWETQYF
>TRBV28|TRBJ2-2|NA|TRBD1
TGTGCCAGCAGTTGGACAGGGGGCACCGGGGAGCTGTTTTTT
CASSWTGGTGELFF
>TRBV19|TRBJ1-5|NA|TRBD1
TGTGCCAGTAGTAGCCCGGACAGGGGACACCGGCCCCAGCATTTT
CASSSPDRGHRPQHF
>TRBV7-9|TRBJ1-1|NA|NA
TGTGCCAGCAGCTCCACAGTGAACACTGAAGCTTTCTTT
CASSSTVNTEAFF
>TRBV28|TRBJ1-3|NA|TRBD1
TGTGCCAGCTCCTGGGGGGACAGGGCTGGAAACACCATATATTTT
CASSWGDRAGNTIYF
>TRBV5-5|TRBJ2-7|medium-sized|NA
TGTGCCAGCAGCGAACGTACAGGGTTCTTATACGAGCAGTACTTC
CASSERTGFLYEQYF
>TRBV5-4|TRBJ2-7|NA|NA
TGTGCCAGCAGCAAGGGGGGTAACGACGAGCAGTACTTC
CASSKGGNDEQYF
>TRBV30|TRBJ1-6|NA|NA
TGTGCCTGGCGGGAACCGGGACAAACTAATTCACCCCTCCACTTT
CAWREPGQTNSPLHF
>TRBV27|TRBJ2-7|NA|NA
TGTGCCAGCAGGAGCGGTGGGATAGCGTTAATCCACGAGCAGTACTTC
CASRSGGIALIHEQYF
>TRBV7-6|TRBJ2-3|once|TRBD1
TGTGCCAGCAGCTTATGGACAGGGGGACCAGATACGCAGTATTTT
CASSLWTGGPDTQYF
>TRBV19|TRBJ1-2|once|TRBD1
TGTGCCAGTACCCCGACAGGGGATACCTATGGCTACACCTTC
CASTPTGDTYGYTF
>TRBV7-3|TRBJ1-2|NA|TRBD1
TGTGCCAGCAGCTTAGATGGACAGGGGTATGGCTACACCTTC
CASSLDGQGYGYTF
>TRBV28|TRBJ2-7|NA|TRBD1
TGTGCCAGCAGGACAGGGTCCTACGAGCAGTACTTC
CASRTGSYEQYF
>TRBV10-2|TRBJ2-7|NA|NA
TGCGCCAGCAGACAGACAGGCAGCTCCTACGAGCAGTACTTC
CASRQTGSSYEQYF
>TRBV5-1|TRBJ2-7|NA|TRBD2
TGCGCCAGCAGCTTCTCTCCTAGCGGAGGAACCTACGAGCAGTACTTC
CASSFSPSGGTYEQYF
>TRBV6-1|TRBJ1-4|NA|NA
TGTGCCAGCAGTGCCAACAGGATACCTGAAAAACTGTTTTTT
CASSANRIPEKLFF
>TRBV4-3|TRBJ2-2|NA|NA
TGCGCCAGCAGCCGAGGACAGAAGAACACCGGGGAGCTGTTTTTT
CASSRGQKNTGELFF
>TRBV10-3|TRBJ2-7|NA|NA
TGTGCCATCAGGGCGAACAGTATTCACGAGCAGTACTTC
CAIRANSIHEQYF
>TRBV9|TRBJ2-7|NA|NA
TGTGCCAGCAGACTCGAGGACACCTGGGGCGAGCAGTACTTC
CASRLEDTWGEQYF
>TRBV5-1|TRBJ1-6|NA|NA
TGCGCCAGCAGCTTGATTGCGGGGTCAAATTCACCCCTCCACTTT
CASSLIAGSNSPLHF
>TRBV7-2|TRBJ2-3|NA|TRBD2
TGTGCCAGCAGCGTATCATTAGCGGGAGGCACAGATACGCAGTATTTT
CASSVSLAGGTDTQYF
>TRBV14|TRBJ2-1|NA|NA
TGTGCCAGCAGCCACCCCGCCAGCGCCTCCTACAATGAGCAGTTCTTC
CASSHPASASYNEQFF
>TRBV6-5|TRBJ2-7|NA|NA
TGTGCCAGCAGTCCAGGGGCAGGTCCCTACGAGCAGTACTTC
CASSPGAGPYEQYF
>TRBV7-6|TRBJ2-5|NA|TRBD1
TGTGCCAGCAGCGGTCTCGTCAGGGGGGAGACCCAGTACTTC
CASSGLVRGETQYF
>TRBV18|TRBJ1-5|NA|NA
TGTGCCAGCTCACCAGCCCTCAACCAGCCCCAGCATTTT
CASSPALNQPQHF
>TRBV25-1|TRBJ2-2|NA|NA
TGTGCCAGCAGGGTCGACGGGGGCTCCGGGGAGCTGTTTTTT
CASRVDGGSGELFF
>TRBV27|TRBJ2-7|NA|TRBD1
TGTGCCAGCAGCCGTACGCAGGGGGCGCTGGCCGAGCAGTACTTC
CASSRTQGALAEQYF
>TRBV7-2|TRBJ2-3|NA|TRBD2
TGTGCCAGCAGCTTAGTTCCCGGGGGGGGCACAGATACGCAGTATTTT
CASSLVPGGGTDTQYF
>TRBV7-9|TRBJ1-2|NA|NA
TGTGCCAGCAGCCCACTCAGGGGCCCCTATGGCTACACCTTC
CASSPLRGPYGYTF
>TRBV10-3|TRBJ1-1|NA|NA
TGTGCCACCGGGACCGCCTCTATGAACACTGAAGCTTTCTTT
CATGTASMNTEAFF
>TRBV7-2|TRBJ1-5|few|NA
TGTGCCAGCAGCTTAGCTAGGCTCCAGCCCCAGCATTTT
CASSLARLQPQHF
>TRBV5-1|TRBJ2-5|NA|NA
TGCGCCAGCAGCTTGGCCCAGCGTCGCCAAGAGACCCAGTACTTC
CASSLAQRRQETQYF
>TRBV5-1|TRBJ2-1|NA|NA
TGCGCCAGCAGCCACCCCGGACGATATGAGCAGTTCTTC
CASSHPGRYEQFF
>TRBV15|TRBJ2-7|NA|NA
TGTGCCACCAGCGTCGGTGTACGCGACTCCTACGAGCAGTACTTC
CATSVGVRDSYEQYF
>TRBV18|TRBJ2-5|NA|TRBD2
TGTGCCAGCTCAGCCCGACTAGCGGGAGTTTCTCGAGAGACCCAGTACTTC
CASSARLAGVSRETQYF
>TRBV11-3|TRBJ1-2|NA|NA
TGTGCCAGCAGCTTATGGCTCTGGCCGGGACCCTACTACACCTTC
CASSLWLWPGPYYTF
>TRBV18|TRBJ2-5|NA|TRBD1
TGTGCCAGCGGACCCCCGGGACAGGGGGGGCAAGAGACCCAGTACTTC
CASGPPGQGGQETQYF
>TRBV5-8|TRBJ1-5|NA|NA
TGTGCCAGCAGCTTGGGTTCCGGGGACAATCAGCCCCAGCATTTT
CASSLGSGDNQPQHF
>TRBV9|TRBJ1-1|NA|NA
TGTGCCAGCAGCGCGGACCATAACACTGAAGCTTTCTTT
CASSADHNTEAFF
>TRBV10-3|TRBJ2-7|NA|TRBD1
TGTGCCATCGGGGGACAGGGGTACGAGCAGTACTTC
CAIGGQGYEQYF
>TRBV6-5|TRBJ1-2|NA|NA
TGTGCCAGCAGAGACGACAGTCTATATGGCTACACCTTC
CASRDDSLYGYTF
>TRBV11-3|TRBJ2-3|few|NA
TGTGCCAGCAGCTCCGGACATAGCACAGATACGCAGTATTTT
CASSSGHSTDTQYF
>TRBV6-6|TRBJ1-1|NA|NA
TGTGCCAGCAGTTACTCTCGCCAGGGTGGTACTGAAGCTTTCTTT
CASSYSRQGGTEAFF
>TRBV5-1|TRBJ2-3|NA|TRBD2
TGCGCCAGCAGCCCTTGGGTTAGCGGGGGTGTCGATACGCAGTATTTT
CASSPWVSGGVDTQYF
>TRBV6-5|TRBJ2-7|NA|NA
TGTGCCAGCAGTTACAGGGGGAACTCCTACGAGCAGTACTTC
CASSYRGNSYEQYF
>TRBV6-5|TRBJ2-5|NA|NA
TGTGCCAGCAGTTACGCGGGAAAGACCCAGTACTTC
CASSYAGKTQYF
>TRBV5-4|TRBJ2-6|NA|NA
TGTGCCAGCAGCCCCGGGACCTCCCTTCACTCTGGGGCCAACGTCCTGACTTTC
CASSPGTSLHSGANVLTF
>TRBV7-3|TRBJ2-2|few|NA
TGTGCCAGCAGCCCCCTGGCGGCCGACACCGGGGAGCTGTTTTTT
CASSPLAADTGELFF
>TRBV27|TRBJ1-6|NA|NA
TGTGCCAGCAGTTTTGGGAGACAACTGGCTCTGGGCCTCCACTTT
CASSFGRQLALGLHF
>TRBV30|TRBJ2-7|NA|NA
TGTGCCGGGGGGCGTAGGTACGAGCAGTACTTC
CAGGRRYEQYF
>TRBV7-2|TRBJ1-4|once|NA
TGTGCCAGCAGCTCCCAAGCAACTAATGAAAAACTGTTTTTT
CASSSQATNEKLFF
>TRBV6-1|TRBJ2-3|NA|TRBD1
TGTGCCAGCAGTTCCAGCAGGGGACAGAGAGATACGCAGTATTTT
CASSSSRGQRDTQYF
>TRBV6-1|TRBJ1-5|few|NA
TGTGCCAGCAGCCCTGAGGGGAAGGGGCAGCCCCAGCATTTT
CASSPEGKGQPQHF
>TRBV7-6|TRBJ2-7|NA|NA
TGTGCCAGCAGCTTCGGGGAAACCTACGAGCAGTACTTC
CASSFGETYEQYF
>TRBV18|TRBJ1-2|NA|TRBD1
TGTGCCAGCTCACCAGACAGGGGCTATGGCTACACCTTC
CASSPDRGYGYTF
>TRBV5-4|TRBJ2-3|NA|TRBD2
TGTGCCAGCGGTCAAGCGGGAGTAAGCACAGATACGCAGTATTTT
CASGQAGVSTDTQYF
>TRBV27|TRBJ2-7|NA|TRBD1
TGTGCCAGCAGTTTATTCCGACAGGGGAGAAGATACGAGCAGTACTTC
CASSLFRQGRRYEQYF
>TRBV7-2|TRBJ1-1|NA|NA
TGTGCCAGCATTAATTGGAACACTGAAGCTTTCTTT
CASINWNTEAFF
>TRBV14|TRBJ1-1|NA|NA
TGTGCCAGCAGCCAATGGTCTGAAGCTTTCTTT
CASSQWSEAFF
>TRBV5-4|TRBJ1-2|NA|TRBD1
TGTGCCAGCAACCTCGACAGGGAGTATGGCTACACCTTC
CASNLDREYGYTF